This T cell receptor (beta chain) derives from a study of blood T cell repertoires in COVID-19. Turning to the study itself: The study drew acute and convalescent COVID-19 samples from the United States, Italy and Spain. PBMCs, B-cell-depleted T cells, or T cells provided the cDNA or gDNA that made up the material.

Method: immunoSEQ multiplex PCR; TCRdb's copy keeps in-frame clones and lacks some. The sample has tens of thousands of clones, more than 85% seen once. CDR3 length: 16 residues. Germline CDR1 MNHEY, CDR2 SMNVEV (reference sequence). V was pared by 6 bases and J by 8 bases, with 24 bases between. Sequenced sample: peripheral blood. The chain joins TRBV27 to TRBJ2-3, with D possibly being TRBD1 (7 bases). This receptor was obtained from a man aged 35 to 55 with active COVID-19. CDR3 nucleotides: TGTGCCAGCAGAACTATTACGGGGCCCAGGGGGGCTACGCAGTATTTT. Its translation is CASRTITGPRGATQYF.